These 31 T cell receptor beta chains came from one sample sequenced in a study of CD8 T cells in Susac syndrome. It was with random hexamers that roughly 0.45 to 1 ug RNA was reverse transcribed. TCRdb re-analysed the immunoSEQ multiplex PCR reads in MiXCR, keeping a single row per CDR3 protein. The sample contains about 210,000 distinct CDR3 sequences, about 94% of which appear only once. The sequencing input was CD4+ T cells from PBMCs. These TCRs come from a human donor with Susac syndrome.

V is TRBV11-1 and J is TRBJ1-2; D may be TRBD1 (5 bases). The CDR3 is made up of 12 amino acids. Germline CDR1 is SGHAT and CDR2 is FQDESV (reference sequence). Trimming pared 4 bases from V and 8 bases from J, leaving 11 bases between. The CDR3 loop reads CASSSGESGYTF. The CDR3 DNA reads as TGTGCCAGCAGCTCGGGGGAATCCGGCTACACCTTC.

The CDR3 loop reads CASSSISTGFGTGELFF. In DNA form, the CDR3 reads TGTGCCAGCAGCTCTATTTCAACAGGGTTTGGCACCGGGGAGCTGTTTTTT. The chain uses TRBV5-4 and TRBJ2-2, with D tentatively TRBD1 (6 bases). The CDR3 covers 17 residues. Trimming removed 3 bases from V and 4 bases from J, with 19 bases in between. CDR1 and CDR2 from the germline V gene are SGHNT and YYREEE (reference sequence).

The chain is built from TRBV7-2 and TRBJ2-5, with D possibly matching TRBD2 (6 bases). The CDR3 totals 15 residues. The V gene's germline CDR1 is SGHTA and CDR2 FQGNSA. The V and J ends lost 1 base and 4 bases respectively, with 13 bases between them. The CDR3 DNA reads as TGTGCCAGCAGCTTAGAGTCCCGGGGAGGAGAGACCCAGTACTTC. Amino acids: CASSLESRGGETQYF.

V is TRBV12-3 or TRBV12-4 and J is TRBJ1-6; weak D call: TRBD1 (6 bases). V gave up 6 bases and J gave up 2 bases, with 17 bases separating them. The CDR3 runs 17 residues. CDR3 protein: CASSPRGGNPYNSPLHF. In DNA form, the CDR3 reads TGTGCCAGCAGCCCTAGAGGGGGAAACCCCTATAATTCACCCCTCCACTTT.

V gene TRBV30 combines with J gene TRBJ2-3, with D hard to call. The V gene lost 2 bases and the J gene lost 5 bases, with 5 bases spanning the gap. This CDR3 is 11 amino acids long. CDR1 is GTSNPN, CDR2 SVGIG, per germline (reference sequence). In DNA, the CDR3 is TGTGCCTGGAGTCCTCGAGATACGCAGTATTTT. Protein product: CAWSPRDTQYF.

A few counts support this clonotype. The rearrangement joins TRBV9 to TRBJ2-5; D call uncertain. Trimming removed 0 bases at V and 1 base at J, with 7 bases between. Looked up from germline, CDR1 is SGDLS and CDR2 is YYNGEE. The CDR3 extends over 14 amino acids. CDR3 bases: TGTGCCAGCAGCGTAGGTTCGGTCCAAGAGACCCAGTACTTC. Protein product: CASSVGSVQETQYF.

The V and J genes are TRBV5-1 and TRBJ2-6; D remains unclear. Per the germline V gene, CDR1 is SGHRS and CDR2 is YFSETQ. This CDR3 has 11 amino acids. Deletions cut 4 bases from V and 8 bases from J, with 4 bases between. The CDR3 here is CASSNSNVLTF. CDR3 coding DNA: TGCGCCAGCAGCAACTCCAACGTCCTGACTTTC.

CDR3 coding DNA: TGTGCCACCAGTGATGAGACAGGGCGGAGCAATGAGCAGTTCTTC. This gives the protein CATSDETGRSNEQFF. The chain employs TRBV24-1 and TRBJ2-1; 7 bases are a match to TRBD1. The V and J ends lost 3 bases and 6 bases, in that order; junction bases with no gene match: 7. The CDR3 length is 15 residues. Germline CDR1 is KGHDR and CDR2 is SFDVKD.

The rearrangement links TRBV27 to TRBJ1-6; D is ambiguous. With 0 bases removed from V and 6 bases from J, the gap between germline ends came to 12 bases. The CDR3 contains 16 residues. The germline V gene has CDR1 MNHEY and CDR2 SMNVEV (reference sequence). The CDR3 region has the DNA TGTGCCAGCAGTTTATCGGGCAGAATTACTAATTCACCCCTCCACTTT. It specifies CASSLSGRITNSPLHF.

This rearrangement joins TRBV27 to TRBJ1-2; D not resolved. The germline CDR1 and CDR2 sequences are MNHEY and SMNVEV (reference sequence). CDR3 length: 14 amino acids. V lost 0 bases and J 2 bases, leaving 7 bases between the germline ends. The DNA for the CDR3 is TGTGCCAGCAGTTTATCGCGCAAAAACTATGGCTACACCTTC. This encodes CASSLSRKNYGYTF.

The rearrangement uses TRBV9 and TRBJ2-3, with D perhaps given as TRBD1 or TRBD2 (5 bases each). The CDR3 extends over 13 amino acids. The ends were cut back, 10 bases at V and 8 bases at J, with 20 bases in the middle. Germline CDR1 is SGDLS and CDR2 is YYNGEE. The CDR3 reads CASASGPAGTQYF. As DNA, the CDR3 is TGTGCCTCAGCCTCGGGGCCCGCAGGTACGCAGTATTTT.

This clonotype is a singleton in its sample. The V gene is TRBV25-1, the J gene TRBJ2-1; D is perhaps TRBD2 (7 bases). This CDR3 has 15 residues. V was trimmed by 5 bases and J by 4 bases, leaving 15 bases between them. CDR1 and CDR2 (germline): MGHDK, SYGVNS. DNA of the CDR3: TGTGCCAGCAGTAAACGGGGGGCCGAATACAATGAGCAGTTCTTC. It translates to CASSKRGAEYNEQFF.

This clonotype was observed once. This rearrangement joins TRBV24-1 to TRBJ1-2, with no clear D. The germline V and J ends were trimmed by 4 bases and 8 bases, with 7 bases remaining between them. CDR3 length: 11 residues. Germline-derived CDR1 and CDR2 are KGHDR and SFDVKD. Here the CDR3 DNA reads TGTGCCACCAGTGAGGACGGGGGCTACACCTTC. This gives the protein CATSEDGGYTF.

The chain recombines TRBV12-3 or TRBV12-4 with TRBJ1-1, with unresolved D. The V end lost 5 bases, the J end lost 0 bases, and 7 bases lay between the germline ends. The CDR3 extends over 13 amino acids. Here the CDR3 reads CASSALMNTEAFF. The CDR3 nucleotides are TGTGCCAGCAGTGCTTTGATGAACACTGAAGCTTTCTTT.

The V and J genes are TRBV29-1 and TRBJ2-2, with 7 nucleotides matching TRBD2. J was trimmed by 4 bases and V by 4 bases; bases with no gene match: 6. In germline, CDR1 is SQVTM, CDR2 ANQGSEA. The CDR3 has 14 residues. The CDR3 loop reads CSVGRGRGTGELFF. The CDR3 DNA follows: TGCAGCGTTGGACGGGGGAGGGGCACCGGGGAGCTGTTTTTT.

V and J are TRBV9 and TRBJ1-2, with D perhaps matching TRBD1 (5 bases). This CDR3 comprises 14 residues. V lost 0 bases and J 8 bases, leaving 14 bases between the germline ends. Germline loops: CDR1 SGDLS, CDR2 YYNGEE. The CDR3 here is CASSVALGARGYTF. CDR3 nucleotide sequence: TGTGCCAGCAGCGTAGCTTTAGGGGCGCGCGGCTACACCTTC.

The rearrangement links TRBV10-3 to TRBJ2-5, with 8 bases aligning to TRBD2. The CDR3 covers 13 residues. Germline values: CDR1 ENHRY, CDR2 SYGVKD. The J segment lost 5 bases and the V segment lost 10 bases, leaving 9 bases of the junction unmatched. The CDR3: CATHGGAEETQYF. In DNA, the CDR3 is TGTGCCACCCACGGGGGGGCCGAGGAGACCCAGTACTTC.

The chain recombines TRBV3-1 with TRBJ1-2; 7 positions agree with TRBD1. Germline lookup yields CDR1 LGHDT and CDR2 YNNKEL (reference sequence). J was trimmed by 8 bases and V by 1 base; bases with no gene match: 7. The CDR3 consists of 14 residues. CDR3: CASSQVSQGYGYTF. The CDR3, as DNA: TGTGCCAGCAGCCAAGTATCACAGGGGTACGGCTACACCTTC. Combining the CDR3 with reference TRBV3-1 and TRBJ1-2 gives the whole variable domain DTAVSQTPKYLVTQMGNDKSIKCEQNLGHDTMYWYKQDSKKFLKIMFSYNNKELIINETVPNRFSPKSPDKAHLNLHINSLELGDSAVYFCASSQVSQGYGYTFGSGTRLTVV.

J is TRBJ1-2 and V is TRBV5-4, with D perhaps TRBD1 (6 bases). This CDR3 has 15 amino acids. In germline, CDR1 is SGHNT, CDR2 YYREEE (reference sequence). V was trimmed by 3 bases and J by 7 bases, leaving 19 bases between them. The CDR3 spells CASSSQSGGQGGYTF. The CDR3 DNA is TGTGCCAGCAGCTCCCAGAGCGGGGGGCAGGGTGGCTACACCTTC. Together with reference TRBV5-4 and TRBJ1-2, the CDR3 gives the full variable domain: ETGVTQSPTHLIKTRGQQVTLRCSSQSGHNTVSWYQQALGQGPQFIFQYYREEENGRGNFPPRFSGLQFPNYSSELNVNALELDDSALYLCASSSQSGGQGGYTFGSGTRLTVV.

V usage is TRBV2 and J usage is TRBJ1-2, with 8 bases aligning to TRBD1. CDR1 is SNHLY and CDR2 is FYNNEI in the germline V gene. The CDR3 length is 19 residues. J gave up 7 bases and V 2 bases, and 21 bases lay outside the gene matches. The CDR3 reads CASSELLGAVWTGSGGYTF. The CDR3 DNA sequence: TGTGCCAGCAGTGAACTACTGGGGGCGGTTTGGACAGGGAGCGGTGGCTACACCTTC.

The chain carries TRBV7-2 and TRBJ1-4; D possibly corresponds to TRBD1 (5 bases). V lost 5 bases to trimming and J lost 0 bases, with 16 bases between them. The CDR3 has 17 residues. CDR1 is SGHTA, CDR2 FQGNSA, per germline. CDR3 residues: CASSPTLGPATNEKLFF. In DNA form, the CDR3 reads TGTGCCAGCAGCCCTACTTTGGGGCCTGCAACTAATGAAAAACTGTTTTTT.

The V call is TRBV6-2 or TRBV6-3, the J call TRBJ1-2; D unresolved. The CDR3 runs 11 residues. Per germline, CDR1 MNHEY and CDR2 SVGEGT. V was clipped by 2 bases and J by 7 bases, with 5 bases between them. Here the CDR3 DNA reads TGTGCCAGCAGTTACACGGTTGGCTACACCTTC. As protein: CASSYTVGYTF.

This clonotype was seen a single time. CDR3 nucleotides: TGCGCCAGCAGCGTTTCTCAAGAGACCCAGTACTTC. The encoded protein is CASSVSQETQYF. The chain carries TRBV5-1 and TRBJ2-5; unclear D gene. There are 12 residues in the CDR3. Looked up from germline, CDR1 is SGHRS and CDR2 is YFSETQ. The V end lost 4 bases, the J end lost 2 bases, and 6 bases lay between the germline ends.

The chain combines TRBV19 with TRBJ2-2; 12 positions agree with TRBD1. Germline CDR1 is LNHDA and CDR2 is SQIVND (reference sequence). The CDR3 runs 17 residues. The V and J ends lost 3 bases and 7 bases, in that order; junction bases with no gene match: 9. The CDR3 here is CASSIAGQGAEGGELFF. The CDR3 DNA reads as TGTGCCAGTAGTATTGCGGGACAGGGGGCGGAAGGCGGGGAGCTGTTTTTT.

The chain carries TRBV15 and TRBJ2-7, with D uncertain. CDR1 is LNHNV and CDR2 is YYDKDF in the germline V gene (reference sequence). The CDR3 sequence is 14 residues long. The germline V and J ends were trimmed by 0 bases and 1 base, with 7 bases remaining between them. The CDR3 is CATSRDQTSYEQYF. CDR3 DNA: TGTGCCACCAGCAGAGATCAAACTTCCTACGAGCAGTACTTC.

The chain is built from TRBV28 and TRBJ2-3, with D uncertain. CDR3 size: 12 residues. The V end lost 4 bases, the J end lost 3 bases, and 5 bases lay between the germline ends. The germline gives CDR1 MDHEN, CDR2 SYDVKM. The CDR3 here is CASSSQTDTQYF. The CDR3 DNA reads as TGTGCCAGCAGTTCTCAAACAGATACGCAGTATTTT.

The count of this clonotype is one. The chain couples TRBV24-1 to TRBJ1-2, with D tentatively TRBD1 (6 bases). Germline V lookup: CDR1 KGHDR, CDR2 SFDVKD. Trimming left V 4 bases short and J 2 bases short, with 10 bases between. The CDR3 runs 14 residues. The CDR3 spells CATSEPQGNYGYTF. DNA for the CDR3: TGTGCCACCAGTGAGCCCCAGGGGAACTATGGCTACACCTTC.

The gene calls are TRBV12-3 or TRBV12-4 and TRBJ2-3, with D possibly TRBD2 on 7 matching bases. The ends were cut back, 3 bases at V and 6 bases at J, with 16 bases in the middle. The CDR3 length is 15 residues. Here the CDR3 reads CASSFSGGAPDTQYF. CDR3 sequence (DNA): TGTGCCAGCAGTTTCTCTGGGGGGGCTCCCGATACGCAGTATTTT.

The chain has TRBV7-9 and TRBJ1-4, with D perhaps matching TRBD1 (5 bases). This CDR3 region has 13 residues. Trimming shortened V by 8 bases and J by 1 base, and 8 bases separated the two germline ends. Germline values: CDR1 SEHNR, CDR2 FQNEAQ (reference sequence). Here the CDR3 reads CASGRGTNEKLFF. The CDR3 DNA reads TGTGCCAGCGGTAGGGGAACTAATGAAAAACTGTTTTTT.

The rearrangement joins TRBV18 to TRBJ2-1, with D maybe TRBD2 (6 bases). Germline lookup yields CDR1 KGHSH and CDR2 LQKENI. This CDR3 is built from 14 residues. V was shortened by 8 bases and J by 6 bases, with 17 bases between the two germline ends. CDR3 coding DNA: TGTGCCAGCACCGGGACTCCCCCTGGCAATGAGCAGTTCTTC. Protein: CASTGTPPGNEQFF.

This CDR3 reads CASSANWDTEAFF. The CDR3 DNA reads TGTGCCAGCAGCGCTAACTGGGACACTGAAGCTTTCTTT. This chain connects TRBV14 to TRBJ1-1; D is undetermined. V dropped 5 bases and J dropped 3 bases, with 10 bases sitting between them. Germline V lookup: CDR1 SGHDN, CDR2 FVKESK. The CDR3 contains 13 residues.